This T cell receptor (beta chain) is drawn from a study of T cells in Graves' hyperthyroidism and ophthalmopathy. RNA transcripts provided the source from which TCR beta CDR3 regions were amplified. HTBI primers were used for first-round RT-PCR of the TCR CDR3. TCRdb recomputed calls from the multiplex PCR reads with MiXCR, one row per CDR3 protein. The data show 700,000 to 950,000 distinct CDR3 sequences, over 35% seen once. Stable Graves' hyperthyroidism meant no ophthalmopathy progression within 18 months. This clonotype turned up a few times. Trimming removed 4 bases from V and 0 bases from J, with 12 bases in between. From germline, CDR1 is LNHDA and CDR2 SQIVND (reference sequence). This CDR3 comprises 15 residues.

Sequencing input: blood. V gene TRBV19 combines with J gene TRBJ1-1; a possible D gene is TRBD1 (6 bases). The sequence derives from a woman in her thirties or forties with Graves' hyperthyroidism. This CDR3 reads CASSTWTALNTEAFF. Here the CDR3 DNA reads TGTGCCAGTAGTACCTGGACAGCGCTGAACACTGAAGCTTTCTTT.